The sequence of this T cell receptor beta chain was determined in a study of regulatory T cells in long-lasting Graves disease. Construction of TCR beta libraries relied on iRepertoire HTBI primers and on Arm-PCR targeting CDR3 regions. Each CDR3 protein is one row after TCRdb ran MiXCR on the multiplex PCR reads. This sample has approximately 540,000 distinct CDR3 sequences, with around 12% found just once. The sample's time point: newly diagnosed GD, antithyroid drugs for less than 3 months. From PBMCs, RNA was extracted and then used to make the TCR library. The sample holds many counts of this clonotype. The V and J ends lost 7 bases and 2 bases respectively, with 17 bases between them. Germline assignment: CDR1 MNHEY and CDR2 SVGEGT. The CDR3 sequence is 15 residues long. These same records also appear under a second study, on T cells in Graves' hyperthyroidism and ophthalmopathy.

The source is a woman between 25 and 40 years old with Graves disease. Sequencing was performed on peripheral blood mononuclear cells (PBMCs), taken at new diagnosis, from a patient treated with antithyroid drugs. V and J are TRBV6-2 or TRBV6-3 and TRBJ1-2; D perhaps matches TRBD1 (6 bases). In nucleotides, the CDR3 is TGTGCCAGCATCTACTCCGGGACACCGAACTATGGCTACACCTTC. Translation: CASIYSGTPNYGYTF.